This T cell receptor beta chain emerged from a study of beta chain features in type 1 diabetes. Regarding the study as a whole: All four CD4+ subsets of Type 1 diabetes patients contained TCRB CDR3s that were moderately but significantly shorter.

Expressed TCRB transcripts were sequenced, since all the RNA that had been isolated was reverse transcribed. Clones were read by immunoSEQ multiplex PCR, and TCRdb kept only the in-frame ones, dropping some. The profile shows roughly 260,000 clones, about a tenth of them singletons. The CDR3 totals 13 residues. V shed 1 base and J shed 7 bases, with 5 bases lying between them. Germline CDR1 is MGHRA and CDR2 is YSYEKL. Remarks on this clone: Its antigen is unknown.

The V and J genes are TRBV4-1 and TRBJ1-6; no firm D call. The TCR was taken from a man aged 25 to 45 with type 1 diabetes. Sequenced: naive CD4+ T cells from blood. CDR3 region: CASSQVGNSPLHF. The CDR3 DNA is TGCGCCAGCAGCCAAGTTGGCAATTCACCCCTCCACTTT.